Listed below are T cell receptor beta chains from one sample, sequenced in a study of blood T cells in healthy people across ages. TCRdb re-analysed the 5' RACE reads in MiXCR, keeping a single row per CDR3 protein. The profile shows roughly 1.7 million distinct CDR3 sequences, 30% to 35% of them singletons. Input material: blood. These receptors all come from a woman aged 25 to 39 in good health. Each CDR3 is given with its conserved first and last residue. A D gene is named only where the DNA matches it firmly. Only some rows state a clone size, as once, few, many or a class for expanded clones.

D: NA; V: TRBV27; size: many; J: TRBJ2-7; CDR3: CASSLRWAGYEQYF; DNA: TGTGCCAGCAGTCTCCGATGGGCTGGGTACGAGCAGTACTTC
D: NA; V: TRBV9; size: NA; J: TRBJ2-1; CDR3: CASSVVSNEQFF; DNA: TGTGCCAGCAGCGTAGTGAGCAATGAGCAGTTCTTC
D: TRBD2; V: TRBV2; size: NA; J: TRBJ2-7; CDR3: CASSETLAGSSSYEQYF; DNA: TGTGCCAGCAGTGAGACCCTAGCGGGCTCGAGCTCCTACGAGCAGTACTTC
D: NA; V: TRBV2; size: NA; J: TRBJ2-1; CDR3: CASSDYPMVNEQFF; DNA: TGTGCCAGCAGTGACTACCCAATGGTGAATGAGCAGTTCTTC
D: NA; V: TRBV6-7; size: NA; J: TRBJ2-1; CDR3: CASTLSAVFHLDYNEQFF; DNA: TGTGCCAGCACCCTAAGCGCGGTTTTTCATCTAGACTACAATGAGCAGTTCTTC
D: TRBD1; V: TRBV11-2; size: NA; J: TRBJ1-4; CDR3: CASSSDREGKLFF; DNA: TGTGCCAGCAGCTCGGACAGGGAGGGAAAACTGTTTTTT
D: NA; V: TRBV10-3; size: NA; J: TRBJ1-1; CDR3: CAISESRVGEPIGGEAFF; DNA: TGTGCCATCAGTGAGTCTCGTGTCGGTGAACCCATTGGAGGTGAAGCTTTCTTT
D: NA; V: TRBV18; size: NA; J: TRBJ1-4; CDR3: CASSPAELNKKLFF; DNA: TGTGCCAGCTCACCAGCAGAGCTTAATAAAAAACTGTTTTTT
D: TRBD1; V: TRBV5-6; size: many; J: TRBJ2-7; CDR3: CASSRDRGEQYF; DNA: TGTGCCAGCAGCCGGGACAGGGGCGAGCAGTACTTC
D: NA; V: TRBV5-1; size: NA; J: TRBJ2-3; CDR3: CASSTRPTDTQYF; DNA: TGCGCCAGCAGCACACGACCCACAGATACGCAGTATTTT
D: TRBD1; V: TRBV19; size: NA; J: TRBJ2-7; CDR3: CASSIDAGQGYEQYF; DNA: TGTGCCAGTAGTATAGATGCGGGACAGGGCTACGAGCAGTACTTC
D: NA; V: TRBV3-1; size: NA; J: TRBJ1-2; CDR3: CASSQGAWRPHYGYTF; DNA: TGTGCCAGCAGCCAGGGCGCTTGGCGACCCCACTATGGCTACACCTTC
D: NA; V: TRBV6-1; size: few; J: TRBJ2-1; CDR3: CASSDYFGLSEQFF; DNA: TGTGCCAGCAGTGACTATTTTGGGCTGAGTGAGCAGTTCTTC
D: NA; V: TRBV11-2; size: NA; J: TRBJ2-3; CDR3: CASSLDSTQYF; DNA: TGTGCCAGCAGCTTAGACTCCACGCAGTATTTT
D: TRBD2; V: TRBV13; size: few; J: TRBJ2-7; CDR3: CASSSRRLGGEQYF; DNA: TGTGCCAGCAGCTCCCGCAGGCTGGGAGGGGAGCAGTACTTC
D: TRBD1; V: TRBV20-1; size: few; J: TRBJ2-7; CDR3: CSAKPATGGREQYF; DNA: TGCAGTGCCAAACCCGCAACAGGGGGCCGCGAGCAGTACTTC
D: TRBD2; V: TRBV4-2; size: NA; J: TRBJ2-2; CDR3: CASTYSLAGVGGELFF; DNA: TGTGCCAGCACCTACTCTCTAGCGGGAGTGGGGGGGGAGCTGTTTTTT
D: NA; V: TRBV7-2; size: few; J: TRBJ1-1; CDR3: CASSLVAGGESEAFF; DNA: TGTGCCAGCAGCTTAGTTGCGGGAGGGGAATCTGAAGCTTTCTTT
D: NA; V: TRBV10-3; size: NA; J: TRBJ2-7; CDR3: CAISDRGGSYEQYF; DNA: TGTGCCATCAGTGACAGAGGGGGCTCCTACGAGCAGTACTTC
D: NA; V: TRBV4-1; size: many; J: TRBJ2-3; CDR3: CASSRGTTSTDTQYF; DNA: TGCGCCAGCAGTCGTGGTACTACTAGCACAGATACGCAGTATTTT
D: NA; V: TRBV11-2; size: NA; J: TRBJ1-2; CDR3: CASSPGRDRVYGYTF; DNA: TGTGCCAGCAGCCCAGGCCGGGATAGGGTATATGGCTACACCTTC
D: NA; V: TRBV10-3; size: NA; J: TRBJ1-1; CDR3: CAISSLNTEAFF; DNA: TGTGCCATCAGTAGCCTGAACACTGAAGCTTTCTTT
D: NA; V: TRBV28; size: NA; J: TRBJ2-1; CDR3: CVSSPVSFEQFF; DNA: TGTGTCAGCAGCCCTGTCAGTTTTGAGCAGTTCTTC
D: NA; V: TRBV7-3; size: few; J: TRBJ2-3; CDR3: CASSLSGKTDTQYF; DNA: TGTGCCAGCAGCTTAAGCGGAAAAACAGATACGCAGTATTTT
D: NA; V: TRBV9; size: once; J: TRBJ2-2; CDR3: CASSGSIGELFF; DNA: TGTGCCAGCAGCGGGTCCATCGGGGAGCTGTTTTTT
D: NA; V: TRBV3-1; size: NA; J: TRBJ1-6; CDR3: CASTRDRSNSPLHF; DNA: TGTGCCAGCACCCGGGACCGCTCGAATTCACCCCTCCACTTT
D: TRBD1; V: TRBV2; size: few; J: TRBJ2-7; CDR3: CASGEMDRGPSYEQYF; DNA: TGTGCCAGCGGTGAAATGGACAGGGGACCATCCTACGAGCAGTACTTC
D: NA; V: TRBV24-1; size: few; J: TRBJ1-2; CDR3: CATEDSYGYTF; DNA: TGTGCCACCGAGGACAGCTATGGCTACACCTTC
D: TRBD2; V: TRBV20-1; size: NA; J: TRBJ2-7; CDR3: CSARGLAGDPSYEQYF; DNA: TGCAGTGCTAGAGGACTAGCGGGAGACCCCTCCTACGAGCAGTACTTC
D: TRBD2; V: TRBV3-1; size: NA; J: TRBJ2-5; CDR3: CASSQGYTTGLAARETQYF; DNA: TGTGCCAGCAGCCAAGGTTACACCACCGGACTAGCGGCGCGGGAGACCCAGTACTTC
D: NA; V: TRBV19; size: NA; J: TRBJ1-1; CDR3: CASSIREGNTEAFF; DNA: TGTGCCAGTAGTATTAGGGAAGGGAACACTGAAGCTTTCTTT
D: NA; V: TRBV2; size: NA; J: TRBJ1-6; CDR3: CASSEQGSSAPLHF; DNA: TGTGCCAGCAGTGAACAGGGGAGTTCAGCGCCCCTCCACTTT
D: NA; V: TRBV2; size: NA; J: TRBJ1-2; CDR3: CASSGGDARGYGYTF; DNA: TGTGCCAGCAGTGGTGGGGACGCTAGGGGATATGGCTACACCTTC
D: TRBD1; V: TRBV25-1; size: NA; J: TRBJ2-5; CDR3: CASSDPATGGETQYF; DNA: TGTGCCAGCAGTGATCCGGCGACAGGGGGAGAGACCCAGTACTTC
D: NA; V: TRBV20-1; size: NA; J: TRBJ1-6; CDR3: CSARSLTGGSPLHF; DNA: TGCAGTGCTAGATCTTTGACAGGCGGATCACCCCTCCACTTT
D: TRBD1; V: TRBV7-8; size: few; J: TRBJ2-3; CDR3: CASSHPDRGPTDTQYF; DNA: TGTGCCAGCAGCCACCCGGACAGGGGTCCTACAGATACGCAGTATTTT
D: NA; V: TRBV24-1; size: NA; J: TRBJ2-7; CDR3: CATSETAGNPYEQYF; DNA: TGTGCCACCAGTGAGACTGCCGGGAACCCCTACGAGCAGTACTTC